One TCR delta chain is described in this entry. No antigen is known for it. Sequences come from RNA converted to cDNA by reverse transcription. CDR3 amplicons came from multiplex PCR with pooled V-gene forward and constant-region reverse primers. TCRdb reprocessed the multiplex PCR reads through CATT. The sample lists some 55,000 delta-chain clones, more than 15% occurring once. V was shortened by 2 bases and J by 1 base, with 11 bases between the two germline ends. CDR3 length: 15 amino acids. Germline lookup yields CDR1 TSWWSYY and CDR2 QGS. This sample stems from a study of Vδ1+ human thymocytes. The study, taken as a whole, reports: Highly polyclonal TRG and TRD repertoires with Gaussian CDR3 length distributions appeared in thymus.

This chain uses TRDV1 with TRDJ1; D ambiguous. This TCR was recovered from a boy in the first two years of life who had congenital heart surgery. Sequencing used Vdelta1+ gamma-delta thymocytes from the thymus. Subset meaning: FACS-sorted CD3+ TCRalphabeta- TCRVdelta1+ TCRVdelta2- thymocytes. The CDR3 region is CALGEYPRTTDKLIF. DNA of the CDR3: TGTGCTCTTGGGGAATATCCGAGGACCACCGATAAACTCATCTTT.